This record looks at one T cell receptor beta chain sequence and its context. The sample is drawn from a study of blood T cell repertoires in COVID-19. Turning to the study itself: There were acute and convalescent COVID-19 samples, and they came from the United States, Italy and Spain.

The method was immunoSEQ multiplex PCR; TCRdb's version includes in-frame clones alone and lacks a portion of them. Seen here are tens of thousands of clones, 91% observed once, and the top ten hold about 5.5%. CDR1 and CDR2 (germline): LGHDT, YNNKEL (reference sequence). This CDR3 spans 16 amino acids. V trimming: 5 bases; J trimming: 2 bases; junction bases outside the gene matches: 7. The TCR originated in an elderly woman with acute or convalescent COVID-19. The sequencing input was peripheral blood. The rearrangement uses TRBV3-1 (or the pseudogene TRBV3-2) and TRBJ2-5, with 11 bases matching TRBD2. The CDR3: CASSWRLAGPQETQYF. CDR3 in DNA: TGTGCCAGCAGCTGGAGACTAGCGGGGCCTCAAGAGACCCAGTACTTC.